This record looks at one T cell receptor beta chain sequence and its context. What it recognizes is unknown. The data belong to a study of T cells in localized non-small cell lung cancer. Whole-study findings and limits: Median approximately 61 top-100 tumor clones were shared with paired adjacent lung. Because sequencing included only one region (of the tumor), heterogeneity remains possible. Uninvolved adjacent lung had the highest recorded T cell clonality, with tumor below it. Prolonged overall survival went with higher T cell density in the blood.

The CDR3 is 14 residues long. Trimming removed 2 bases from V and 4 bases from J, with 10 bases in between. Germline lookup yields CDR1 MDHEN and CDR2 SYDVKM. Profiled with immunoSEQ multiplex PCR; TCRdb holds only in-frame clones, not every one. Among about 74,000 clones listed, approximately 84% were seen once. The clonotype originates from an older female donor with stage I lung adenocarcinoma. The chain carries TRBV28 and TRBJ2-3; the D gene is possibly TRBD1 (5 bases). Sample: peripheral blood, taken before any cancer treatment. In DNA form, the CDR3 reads TGTGCCAGCAGTTTAAGCAGGGTCGCAGATACGCAGTATTTT. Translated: CASSLSRVADTQYF.